This T cell receptor (beta chain) is drawn from a study of identifying expanded T cells in peripheral blood. CDR1 is SGHAT, CDR2 FQDESV, per germline (reference sequence). With 3 bases clipped from V and 2 bases from J, the junction kept 2 bases outside the gene matches. CDR3 length: 14 residues. Libraries were prepared by immunoSEQ multiplex PCR; TCRdb keeps only in-frame clonotypes and omits some of them. The sample includes 75,000 to 95,000 clones, over 75% of them seen just once. The clonotype was recovered from a person aged 18 to 75 in good health. The V and J genes are TRBV11-1 and TRBJ2-7; TRBD2 matches 9 bases. The source material was blood. CDR3 amino acids: CASSFRLAAYEQYF. In DNA, the CDR3 is TGTGCCAGCAGCTTTCGACTAGCGGCCTACGAGCAGTACTTC.